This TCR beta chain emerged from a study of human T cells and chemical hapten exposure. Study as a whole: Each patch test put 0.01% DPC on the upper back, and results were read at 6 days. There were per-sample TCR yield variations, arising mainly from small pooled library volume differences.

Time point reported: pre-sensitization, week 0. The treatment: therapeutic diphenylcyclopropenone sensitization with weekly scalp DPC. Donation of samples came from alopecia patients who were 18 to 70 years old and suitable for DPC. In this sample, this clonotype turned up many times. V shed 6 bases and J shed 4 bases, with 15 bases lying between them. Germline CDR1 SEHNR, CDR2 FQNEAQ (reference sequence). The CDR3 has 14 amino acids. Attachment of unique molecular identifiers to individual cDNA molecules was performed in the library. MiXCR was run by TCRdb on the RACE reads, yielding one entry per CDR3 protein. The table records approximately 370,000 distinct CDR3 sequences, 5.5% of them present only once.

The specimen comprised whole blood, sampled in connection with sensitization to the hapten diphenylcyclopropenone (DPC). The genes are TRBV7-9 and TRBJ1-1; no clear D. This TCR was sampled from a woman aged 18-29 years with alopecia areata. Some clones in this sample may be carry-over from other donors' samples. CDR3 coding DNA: TGTGCCAGCAGGGAGCCCTTTGGGGTCACTGAAGCTTTCTTT. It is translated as CASREPFGVTEAFF.